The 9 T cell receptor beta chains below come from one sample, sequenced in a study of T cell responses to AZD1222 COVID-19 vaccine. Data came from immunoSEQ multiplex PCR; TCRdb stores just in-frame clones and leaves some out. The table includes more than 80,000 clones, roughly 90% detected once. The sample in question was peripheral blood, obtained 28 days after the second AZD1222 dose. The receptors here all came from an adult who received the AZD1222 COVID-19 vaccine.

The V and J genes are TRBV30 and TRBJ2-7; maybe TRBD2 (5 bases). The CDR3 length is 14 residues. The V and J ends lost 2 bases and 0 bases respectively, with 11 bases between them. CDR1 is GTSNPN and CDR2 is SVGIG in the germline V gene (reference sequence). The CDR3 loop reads CAWSTGLVSYEQYF. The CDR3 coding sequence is TGTGCCTGGAGTACGGGGTTGGTCTCCTACGAGCAGTACTTC.

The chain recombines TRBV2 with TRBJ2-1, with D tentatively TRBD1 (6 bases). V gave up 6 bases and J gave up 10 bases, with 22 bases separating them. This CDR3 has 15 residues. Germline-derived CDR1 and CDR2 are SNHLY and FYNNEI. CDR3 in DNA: TGTGCCAGCAGCCATGGGGGCCTCGCATTTGGGGAGCAGTTCTTC. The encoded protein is CASSHGGLAFGEQFF.

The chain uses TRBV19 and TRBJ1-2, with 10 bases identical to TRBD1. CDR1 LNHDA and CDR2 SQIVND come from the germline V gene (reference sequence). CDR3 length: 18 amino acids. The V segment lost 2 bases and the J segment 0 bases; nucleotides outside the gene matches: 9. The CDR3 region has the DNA TGTGCCAGTAGTATATGGGCTGGGGACAGGGGATCTAACTATGGCTACACCTTC. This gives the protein CASSIWAGDRGSNYGYTF.

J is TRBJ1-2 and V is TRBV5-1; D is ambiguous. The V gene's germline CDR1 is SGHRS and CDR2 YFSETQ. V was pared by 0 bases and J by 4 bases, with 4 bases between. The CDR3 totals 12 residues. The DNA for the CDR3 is TGCGCCAGCAGCTTGGAAGGCTATGGCTACACCTTC. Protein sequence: CASSLEGYGYTF.

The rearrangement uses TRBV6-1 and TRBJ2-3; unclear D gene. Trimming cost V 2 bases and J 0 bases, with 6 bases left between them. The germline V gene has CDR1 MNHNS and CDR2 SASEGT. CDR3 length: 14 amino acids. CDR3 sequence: CASSEMRSTDTQYF. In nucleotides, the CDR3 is TGTGCCAGCAGTGAAATGAGGAGCACAGATACGCAGTATTTT.

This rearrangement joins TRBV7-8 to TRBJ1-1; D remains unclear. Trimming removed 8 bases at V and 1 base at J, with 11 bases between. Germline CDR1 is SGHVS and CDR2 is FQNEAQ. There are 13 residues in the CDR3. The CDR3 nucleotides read TGTGCCAGCGGACCGAACGAGAACACTGAAGCTTTCTTT. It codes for CASGPNENTEAFF.

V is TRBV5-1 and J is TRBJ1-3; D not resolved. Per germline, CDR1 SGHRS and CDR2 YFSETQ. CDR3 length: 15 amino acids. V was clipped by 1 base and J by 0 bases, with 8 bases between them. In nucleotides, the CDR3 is TGCGCCAGCAGCTTGTCGGGTAGCTCTGGAAACACCATATATTTT. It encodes CASSLSGSSGNTIYF.

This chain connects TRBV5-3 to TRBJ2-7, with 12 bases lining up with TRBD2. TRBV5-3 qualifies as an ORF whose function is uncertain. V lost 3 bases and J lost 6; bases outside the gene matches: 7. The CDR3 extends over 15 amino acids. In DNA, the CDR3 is TGTGCCAGAAGCTCCTCTAGCGGGGGGGCGGGCGAGCAGTACTTC. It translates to CARSSSSGGAGEQYF.

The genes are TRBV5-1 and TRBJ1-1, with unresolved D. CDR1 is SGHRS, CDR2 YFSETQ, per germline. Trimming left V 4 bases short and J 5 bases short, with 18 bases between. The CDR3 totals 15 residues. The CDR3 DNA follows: TGCGCCAGCAGCCCACGACCTGATTCTGCGACTGAAGCTTTCTTT. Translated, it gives CASSPRPDSATEAFF.